Sequencing of this T cell receptor (beta chain) was carried out in a study of T cell responses to AZD1222 COVID-19 vaccine. General observations from the study: Clonal diversity was possibly underestimated; the donors were predominantly white British and more often female. Targeting of unmutated variant regions was reportedly seen in nearly half of spike-specific TCRs. Breadth and depth of Spike-specific TCRs rose after two AZD1222 doses.

Some clones are missing from TCRdb's copy, which holds only in-frame ones; the method was immunoSEQ multiplex PCR. The sample yields roughly 150,000 clones, around nine tenths seen once. This clone was seen just once. Its matching antigen is unknown. The sequencing here drew on peripheral blood, taken 28 days after the second AZD1222 dose. The receptor comes from an adult who received the AZD1222 COVID-19 vaccine.

Written as DNA, the CDR3 is TGTGCCAGCTCACCACAAAGTTCCTACAATGAGCAGTTCTTC. It is translated as CASSPQSSYNEQFF. The rearrangement uses TRBV18 and TRBJ2-1; D is undetermined. Germline V gene data show CDR1 as KGHSH and CDR2 as LQKENI. V dropped 1 base and J dropped 1 base, with 5 bases sitting between them. The length of the CDR3 is 14 residues.